The 17 T cell receptor beta chains below were found in one sample sequenced in a study of regulatory T cells in long-lasting Graves disease. The time point is: newly diagnosed GD, antithyroid drugs for less than 3 months. Construction of the TCR library relied on RNA isolated from PBMCs. Arm-PCR with iRepertoire HTBI primers amplified the CDR3 regions for these TCR beta libraries. One entry per CDR3 protein results from TCRdb running MiXCR on the multiplex PCR reads. The table has a few hundred thousand distinct CDR3 sequences, over 20% seen once. This specimen was peripheral blood mononuclear cells (PBMCs), taken at new diagnosis, from a patient treated with antithyroid drugs. The receptor source for this set is a female donor with Graves disease.

J is TRBJ2-1 and V is TRBV11-2; weak D call: TRBD1 (5 bases). This CDR3 contains 14 residues. Germline CDR1 and CDR2: SGHAT and FQNNGV. V lost 0 bases, J lost 4 bases, and 7 bases lay in between. The CDR3 spells CASSLDTGYNEQFF. CDR3 bases: TGTGCCAGCAGCTTAGATACAGGTTACAATGAGCAGTTCTTC.

The chain joins TRBV28 to TRBJ2-7; 9 bases line up with TRBD1. V shed 5 bases and J 3 bases; nucleotides not matched to a gene: 11. The germline gives CDR1 MDHEN, CDR2 SYDVKM. This CDR3 is 16 amino acids long. CDR3: CASSATGQGINYEQYF. In DNA, the CDR3 is TGTGCCAGCAGTGCTACCGGACAGGGGATTAACTACGAGCAGTACTTC.

This clonotype was seen repeatedly, ten times or more. V is TRBV6-5 and J is TRBJ2-7; D is possibly TRBD2 (5 bases). The V gene's germline CDR1 is MNHEY and CDR2 SVGAGI. The CDR3 consists of 18 residues. Trimming stripped 2 bases from V and 3 bases from J, with 23 bases between. CDR3 region: CASSYEEGIGKPGYEQYF. As DNA, the CDR3 is TGTGCCAGCAGTTACGAAGAGGGCATAGGCAAACCCGGCTACGAGCAGTACTTC.

This clonotype was detected ten times or more. This sequence joins TRBV5-1 and TRBJ2-2, with D possibly matching TRBD1 (6 bases). Germline V lookup: CDR1 SGHRS, CDR2 YFSETQ. Trimming took 1 base from V and 7 from J, leaving 17 bases between them. CDR3 length: 16 amino acids. The CDR3 reads CASSLRSQGQNGELFF. The CDR3 nucleotides read TGCGCCAGCAGCTTGAGGTCCCAGGGGCAAAACGGGGAGCTGTTTTTT.

This clonotype was recorded at least ten times. The genes are TRBV6-2 or TRBV6-3 and TRBJ2-5; D unclear. This CDR3 has 13 amino acids. The V end lost 8 bases, the J end lost 4 bases, and 14 bases lay between the germline ends. The germline V gene has CDR1 MNHEY and CDR2 SVGEGT. As DNA, the CDR3 is TGTGCCAGCTCTTGGGCCCTTGTAGAGACCCAGTACTTC. This gives the protein CASSWALVETQYF.

The sample holds many counts of this clonotype. J is TRBJ2-1 and V is TRBV27; D ambiguous. The CDR3 loop spans 15 amino acids. V dropped 7 bases and J dropped 0 bases, with 13 bases sitting between them. Germline V gene lookup returns CDR1 MNHEY and CDR2 SMNVEV (reference sequence). CDR3 region: CASTLFWSSYNEQFF. As DNA, the CDR3 is TGTGCCAGCACACTTTTTTGGAGCTCCTACAATGAGCAGTTCTTC.

In its sample, this clonotype was seen many times. The chain couples TRBV30 to TRBJ2-4; TRBD1 might be the D (6 bases). The CDR3 has 13 residues. V was trimmed by 7 bases and J by 8 bases, leaving 18 bases between them. Germline V gene sequence: CDR1 GTSNPN, CDR2 SVGIG (reference sequence). The CDR3 DNA sequence: TGTGCCTCGACTCCTCCGGGACATTACATTCAGTACTTC. Translating it yields CASTPPGHYIQYF.

Ten or more counts support this clonotype. This rearrangement joins TRBV12-3 or TRBV12-4 to TRBJ2-3; 11 nucleotides align to TRBD1. The V segment lost 3 bases and the J segment 3 bases; nucleotides outside the gene matches: 2. The CDR3 runs 15 residues. The CDR3 sequence: CASSFGDRGTDTQYF. Here the CDR3 DNA reads TGTGCCAGCAGTTTTGGGGACAGGGGGACAGATACGCAGTATTTT.

The chain employs TRBV5-1 and TRBJ2-1, with D possibly being TRBD2 (6 bases). V shed 4 bases and J shed 5 bases, with 16 bases lying between them. The CDR3 consists of 15 residues. Germline CDR1 is SGHRS and CDR2 is YFSETQ. The CDR3 is CASSGGWAENNEQFF. In DNA, the CDR3 is TGCGCCAGCAGCGGGGGGTGGGCAGAGAACAATGAGCAGTTCTTC.

Concerning this clonotype itself: The conserved phenylalanine or tryptophan is not found at the CDR3 terminus, so this likely reflects a read error. The V gene is TRBV10-1, the J gene TRBJ2-7; 11 nucleotides match TRBD2. The germline gives CDR1 WNHNN, CDR2 SYGVQD (reference sequence). V gave up 5 bases and J gave up 5 bases; unmatched junction bases: 14. This CDR3 is built from 17 residues. The CDR3 region has the DNA TGCGCCAGCAGTAAGGATCAGGTAGCGGGAGGGCCCCACGAGCAGTACCTC. This gives the protein CASSKDQVAGGPHEQYL.

The chain recombines TRBV5-4 with TRBJ2-2, with 8 bases lining up with TRBD1. The CDR3 spans 13 residues. Germline CDR1 is SGHNT and CDR2 is YYREEE (reference sequence). The V segment lost 4 bases and the J segment 6 bases; nucleotides outside the gene matches: 2. The CDR3 DNA follows: TGTGCCAGCAGCGCACAGGGGGCCGGGGAGCTGTTTTTT. Amino acids: CASSAQGAGELFF.

This clonotype was seen once. A far more abundant clone sits one base away, making this likely a read error. The chain uses TRBV6-5 and TRBJ1-1; 12 bases are shared with TRBD1. CDR1 and CDR2 from the germline V gene are MNHEY and SVGAGI. The CDR3 consists of 15 residues. The CDR3 loop reads CVSRDRGRLNTEAFF. The CDR3 DNA is TGTGTCAGCCGGGACAGGGGGCGACTAAACACTGAAGCTTTCTTT.

V and J are TRBV6-2 or TRBV6-3 and TRBJ1-5; TRBD1 is a possible D gene (6 bases). With 10 bases removed from V and 0 bases from J, the gap between germline ends came to 16 bases. The CDR3 covers 15 residues. CDR1 MNHEY and CDR2 SVGEGT come from the germline V gene. The CDR3 coding sequence is TGTGCCACCGTGGGGGCAGCATATAGCAATCAGCCCCAGCATTTT. It specifies CATVGAAYSNQPQHF.

This clonotype was found once. A read error is possible here, since a much larger clone lies one base away. The gene calls are TRBV28 and TRBJ2-6; D not resolved. CDR3 length: 13 residues. Between the trimmed V and J ends, which lost 7 bases and 1 base, there was a span of 5 bases. Germline CDR1 MDHEN, CDR2 SYDVKM. The CDR3 here is CASMTSGANVLTF. The CDR3 DNA sequence: TGTGCCAGCATGACGTCTGGGGCCAACGTCCTGACTTTC.

V gene TRBV12-3 or TRBV12-4 combines with J gene TRBJ2-1, with TRBD2 matching over 12 bases. The V segment lost 4 bases and the J segment 12 bases; nucleotides outside the gene matches: 13. The CDR3 is 16 residues long. The CDR3 DNA reads as TGTGCCAGCAGTTGGGGACAGCTAGCGGGGGGGCTGGTGCAGTTCTTC. Its protein is CASSWGQLAGGLVQFF.

This clonotype showed up many times. The rearrangement uses TRBV7-8 and TRBJ2-7, with a weak D call TRBD1 (5 bases). Trimming left V 5 bases short and J 6 bases short, with 17 bases between. The germline V gene encodes CDR1 SGHVS and CDR2 FQNEAQ. There are 14 residues in the CDR3. The CDR3 loop is CASSPQVGHSEQYF. The CDR3 region has the DNA TGTGCCAGCAGCCCACAGGTAGGGCACAGCGAGCAGTACTTC. Together with reference TRBV7-8 and TRBJ2-7, the CDR3 gives the full variable domain: GAGVSQSPRYKVAKRGQDVALRCDPISGHVSLFWYQQALGQGPEFLTYFQNEAQLDKSGLPSDRFFAERPEGSVSTLKIQRTQQEDSAVYLCASSPQVGHSEQYFGPGTRLTVT.

V is TRBV4-3 and J is TRBJ2-2, with D possibly being TRBD1 (5 bases). The CDR3 has 15 residues. V lost 0 bases, J lost 4 bases, and 9 bases lay in between. Germline lookup yields CDR1 LGHNA and CDR2 YSLEER. CDR3 sequence (DNA): TGCGCCAGCAGCCAAGATATCAGGGCCACCGGGGAGCTGTTTTTT. The encoded protein is CASSQDIRATGELFF.